These T cell receptor beta chains were read from a single sample in a study of blood T cells in healthy people across ages. MiXCR, run by TCRdb on the 5' RACE reads, gives a single entry per CDR3 protein. The sample holds about 900,000 distinct CDR3 sequences; roughly 48% are singletons and the top ten take about an eighth. The sample comprised blood. These TCRs come from a man aged 30 to 39 in good health. Each CDR3 is given with its conserved first and last residue. Only some rows state a clone size, as once, few, many or a class for expanded clones.

CDR3aa	v_gene	j_gene	abundance
CAGSLTPMVFTEAFF	TRBV9	TRBJ1-1	-
CASSLASLAGTNTGELFF	TRBV7-2	TRBJ2-2	once
CASSQVGTKNIQYF	TRBV4-3	TRBJ2-4	-
CASSAGQGAYNEQFF	TRBV11-1	TRBJ2-1	-
CAIPRRSGQLTPLNGYTF	TRBV6-1	TRBJ1-2	many
CATGRYTGELFF	TRBV6-2/TRBV6-3	TRBJ2-2	once
CASSDVRGALYEQYF	TRBV6-6	TRBJ2-7	few
CASIGGSDYGYTF	TRBV9	TRBJ1-2	few
CASRPAGYQETQYF	TRBV6-5	TRBJ2-5	once
CASSLVFLAGEDGELFF	TRBV7-2	TRBJ2-2	-
CASSSPGLFYNEQFF	TRBV7-2	TRBJ2-1	-
CASRLMPETDTQYF	TRBV5-1	TRBJ2-3	-
CASSPRPSGPSYNEQFF	TRBV7-9	TRBJ2-1	-
CASKTRGGANVLTF	TRBV6-5	TRBJ2-6	-
CASSLGGTVKETQYF	TRBV7-2	TRBJ2-5	-
CSGDSGGRYNEQFF	TRBV20-1	TRBJ2-1	few
CASSQVSGRRNIQYF	TRBV4-3	TRBJ2-4	few
CASSFLTGSNTEAFF	TRBV5-1	TRBJ1-1	few
CASSDGGDRALTEAFF	TRBV2	TRBJ1-1	-
CASSLGSMVGQPQHF	TRBV7-9	TRBJ1-5	few
CASSYTGRGMNTGELFF	TRBV6-5	TRBJ2-2	-
CASSQDRTVSSNQPQHF	TRBV4-3	TRBJ1-5	-
CSASEINDGYTF	TRBV20-1	TRBJ1-2	once
CATSDPSSPNTQYF	TRBV24-1	TRBJ2-3	-
CASSPARQGRGNQPQHF	TRBV6-1	TRBJ1-5	-
CASRNQGSSYNEQFF	TRBV6-6	TRBJ2-1	once
CASSHRGVNTEAFF	TRBV6-6	TRBJ1-1	few
CASSHYGANEKLFF	TRBV27	TRBJ1-4	-
CASSQSFREGGAFF	TRBV3-1	TRBJ1-1	-
CASTRAGVSYNEQFF	TRBV6-2/TRBV6-3	TRBJ2-1	-
CASSLGGLYQPQHF	TRBV12-3/TRBV12-4	TRBJ1-5	-
CASSPGDPSVLTF	TRBV12-3/TRBV12-4	TRBJ2-6	-
CASSPQDRDNQPQHF	TRBV18	TRBJ1-5	-
CAISVTEIYQPQHF	TRBV10-3	TRBJ1-5	-
CSATDPQLAGGLADTQYF	TRBV20-1	TRBJ2-3	few
CASSLGDRNIQYF	TRBV12-3/TRBV12-4	TRBJ2-4	few